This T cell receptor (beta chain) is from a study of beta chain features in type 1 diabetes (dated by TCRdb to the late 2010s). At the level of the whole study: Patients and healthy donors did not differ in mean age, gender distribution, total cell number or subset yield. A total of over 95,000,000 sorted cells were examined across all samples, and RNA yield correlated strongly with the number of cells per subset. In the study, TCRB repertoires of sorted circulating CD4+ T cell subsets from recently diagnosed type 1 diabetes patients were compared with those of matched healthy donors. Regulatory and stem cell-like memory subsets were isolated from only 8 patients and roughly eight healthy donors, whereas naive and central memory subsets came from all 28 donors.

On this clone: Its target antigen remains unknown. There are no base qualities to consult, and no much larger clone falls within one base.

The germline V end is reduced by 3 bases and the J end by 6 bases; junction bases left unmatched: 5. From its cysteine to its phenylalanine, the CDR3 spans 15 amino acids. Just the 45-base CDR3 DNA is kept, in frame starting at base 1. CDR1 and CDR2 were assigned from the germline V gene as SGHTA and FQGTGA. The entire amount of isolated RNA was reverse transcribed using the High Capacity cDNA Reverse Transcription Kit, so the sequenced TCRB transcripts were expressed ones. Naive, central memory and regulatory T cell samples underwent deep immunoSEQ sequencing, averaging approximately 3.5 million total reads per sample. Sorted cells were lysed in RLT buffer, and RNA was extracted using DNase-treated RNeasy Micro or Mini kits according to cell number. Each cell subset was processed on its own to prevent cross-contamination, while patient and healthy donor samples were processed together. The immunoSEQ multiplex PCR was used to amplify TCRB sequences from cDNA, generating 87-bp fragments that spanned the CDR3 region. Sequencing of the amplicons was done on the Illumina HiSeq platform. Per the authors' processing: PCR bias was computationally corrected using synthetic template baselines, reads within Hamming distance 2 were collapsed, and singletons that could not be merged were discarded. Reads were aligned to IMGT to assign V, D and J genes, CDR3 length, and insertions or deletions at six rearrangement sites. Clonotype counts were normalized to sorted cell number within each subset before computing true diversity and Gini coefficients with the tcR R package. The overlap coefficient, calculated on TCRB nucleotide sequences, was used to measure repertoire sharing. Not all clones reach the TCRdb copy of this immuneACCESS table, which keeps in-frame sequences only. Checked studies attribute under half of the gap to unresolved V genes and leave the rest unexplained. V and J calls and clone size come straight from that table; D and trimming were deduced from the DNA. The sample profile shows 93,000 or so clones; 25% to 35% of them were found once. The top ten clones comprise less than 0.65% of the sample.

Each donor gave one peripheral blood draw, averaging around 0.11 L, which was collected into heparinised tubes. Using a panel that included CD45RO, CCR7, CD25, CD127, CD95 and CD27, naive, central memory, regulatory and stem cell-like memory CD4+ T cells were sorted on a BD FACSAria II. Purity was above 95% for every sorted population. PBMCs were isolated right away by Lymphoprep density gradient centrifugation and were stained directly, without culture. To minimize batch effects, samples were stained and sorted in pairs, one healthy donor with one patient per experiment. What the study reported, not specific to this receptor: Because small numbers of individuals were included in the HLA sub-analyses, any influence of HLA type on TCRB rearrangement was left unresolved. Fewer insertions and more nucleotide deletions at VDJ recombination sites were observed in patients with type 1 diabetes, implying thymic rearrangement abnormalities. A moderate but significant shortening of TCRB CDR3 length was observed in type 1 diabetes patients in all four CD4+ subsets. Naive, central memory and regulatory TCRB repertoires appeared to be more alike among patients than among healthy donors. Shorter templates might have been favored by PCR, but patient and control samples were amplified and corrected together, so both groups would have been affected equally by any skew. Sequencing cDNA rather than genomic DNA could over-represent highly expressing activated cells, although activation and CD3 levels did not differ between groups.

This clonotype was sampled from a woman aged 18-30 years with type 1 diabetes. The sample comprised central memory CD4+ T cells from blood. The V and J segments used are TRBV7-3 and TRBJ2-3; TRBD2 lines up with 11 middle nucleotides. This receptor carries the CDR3 CASSFLAGGVDTQYF. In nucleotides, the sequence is TGTGCCAGCAGCTTCCTAGCGGGAGGTGTGGATACGCAGTATTTT.